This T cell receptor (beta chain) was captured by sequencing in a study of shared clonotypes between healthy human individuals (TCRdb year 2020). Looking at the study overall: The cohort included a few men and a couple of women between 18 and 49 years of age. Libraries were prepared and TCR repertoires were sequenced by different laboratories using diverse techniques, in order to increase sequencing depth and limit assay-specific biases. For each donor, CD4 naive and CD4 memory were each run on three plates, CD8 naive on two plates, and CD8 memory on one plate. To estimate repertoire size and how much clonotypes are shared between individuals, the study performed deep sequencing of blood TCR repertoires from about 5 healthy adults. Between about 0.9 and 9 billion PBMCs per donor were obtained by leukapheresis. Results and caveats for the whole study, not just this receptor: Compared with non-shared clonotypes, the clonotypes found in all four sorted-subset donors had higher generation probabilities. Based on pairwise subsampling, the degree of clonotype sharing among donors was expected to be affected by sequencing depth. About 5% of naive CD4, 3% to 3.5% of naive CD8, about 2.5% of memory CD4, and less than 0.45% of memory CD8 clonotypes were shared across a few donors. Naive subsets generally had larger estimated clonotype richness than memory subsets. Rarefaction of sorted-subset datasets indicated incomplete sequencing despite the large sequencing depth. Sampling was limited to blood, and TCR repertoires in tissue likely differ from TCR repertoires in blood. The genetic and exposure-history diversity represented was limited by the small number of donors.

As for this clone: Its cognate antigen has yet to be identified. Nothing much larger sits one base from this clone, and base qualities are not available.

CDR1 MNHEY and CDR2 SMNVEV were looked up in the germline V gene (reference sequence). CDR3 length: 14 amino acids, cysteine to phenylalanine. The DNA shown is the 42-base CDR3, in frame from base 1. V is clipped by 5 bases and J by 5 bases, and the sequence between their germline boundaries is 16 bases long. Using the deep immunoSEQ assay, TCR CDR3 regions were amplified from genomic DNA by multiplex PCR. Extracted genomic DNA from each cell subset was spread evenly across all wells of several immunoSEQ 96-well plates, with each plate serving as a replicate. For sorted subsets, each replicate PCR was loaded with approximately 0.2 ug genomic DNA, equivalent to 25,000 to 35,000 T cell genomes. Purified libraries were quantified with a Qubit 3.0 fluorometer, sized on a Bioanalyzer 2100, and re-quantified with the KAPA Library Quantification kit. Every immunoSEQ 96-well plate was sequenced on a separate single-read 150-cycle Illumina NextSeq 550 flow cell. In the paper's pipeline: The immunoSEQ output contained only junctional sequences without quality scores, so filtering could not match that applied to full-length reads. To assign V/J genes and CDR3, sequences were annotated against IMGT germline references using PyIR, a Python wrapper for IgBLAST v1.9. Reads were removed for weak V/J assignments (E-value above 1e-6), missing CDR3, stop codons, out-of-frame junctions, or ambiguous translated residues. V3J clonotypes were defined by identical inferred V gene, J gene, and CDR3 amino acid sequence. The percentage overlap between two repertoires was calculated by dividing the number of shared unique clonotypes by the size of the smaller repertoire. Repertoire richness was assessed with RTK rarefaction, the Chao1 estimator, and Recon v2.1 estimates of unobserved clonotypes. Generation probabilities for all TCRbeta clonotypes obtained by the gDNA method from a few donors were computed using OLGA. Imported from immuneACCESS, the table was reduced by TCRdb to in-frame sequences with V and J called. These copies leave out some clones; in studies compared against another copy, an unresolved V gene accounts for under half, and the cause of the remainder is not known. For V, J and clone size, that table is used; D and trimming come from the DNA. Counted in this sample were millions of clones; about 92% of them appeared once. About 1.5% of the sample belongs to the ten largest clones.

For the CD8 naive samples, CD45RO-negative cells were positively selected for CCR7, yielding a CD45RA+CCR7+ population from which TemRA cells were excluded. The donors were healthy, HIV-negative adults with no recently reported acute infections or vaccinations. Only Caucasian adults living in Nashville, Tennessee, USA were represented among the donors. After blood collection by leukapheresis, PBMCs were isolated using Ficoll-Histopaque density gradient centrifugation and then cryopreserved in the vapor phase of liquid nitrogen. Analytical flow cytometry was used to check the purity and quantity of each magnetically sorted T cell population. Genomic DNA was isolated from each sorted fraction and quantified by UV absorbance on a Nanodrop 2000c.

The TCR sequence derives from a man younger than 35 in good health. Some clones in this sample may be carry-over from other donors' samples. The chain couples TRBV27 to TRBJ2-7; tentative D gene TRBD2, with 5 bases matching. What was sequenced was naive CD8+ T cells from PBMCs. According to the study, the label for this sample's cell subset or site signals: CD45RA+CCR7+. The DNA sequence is TGTGCCAGCAGTCCCGGGGTCGTCGTCCACGAGCAGTACTTC. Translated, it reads CASSPGVVVHEQYF.